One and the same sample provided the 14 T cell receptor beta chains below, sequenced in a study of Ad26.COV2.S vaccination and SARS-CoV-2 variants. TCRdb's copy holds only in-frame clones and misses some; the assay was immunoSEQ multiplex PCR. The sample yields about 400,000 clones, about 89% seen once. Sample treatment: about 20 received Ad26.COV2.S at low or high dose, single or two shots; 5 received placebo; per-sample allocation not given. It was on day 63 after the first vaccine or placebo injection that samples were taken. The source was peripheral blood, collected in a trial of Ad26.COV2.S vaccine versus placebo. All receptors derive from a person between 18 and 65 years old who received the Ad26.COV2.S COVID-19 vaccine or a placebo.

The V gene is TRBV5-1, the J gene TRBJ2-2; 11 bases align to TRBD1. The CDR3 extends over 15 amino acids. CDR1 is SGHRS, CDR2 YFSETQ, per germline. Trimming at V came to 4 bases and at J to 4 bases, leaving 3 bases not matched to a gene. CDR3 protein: CASSGDRGVTGELFF. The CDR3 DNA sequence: TGCGCCAGCAGCGGGGACAGGGGGGTCACCGGGGAGCTGTTTTTT.

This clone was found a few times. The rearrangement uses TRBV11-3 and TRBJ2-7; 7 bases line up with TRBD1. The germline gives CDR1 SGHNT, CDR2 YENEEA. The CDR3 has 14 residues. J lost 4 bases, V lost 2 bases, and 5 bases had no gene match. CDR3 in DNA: TGTGCCAGCAGCTTAAGACAGGGAAGGTACGAGCAGTACTTC. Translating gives CASSLRQGRYEQYF.

CDR3 sequence reads: CASSAAGTSGLYEQYF. Here the CDR3 DNA reads TGTGCCAGCAGTGCCGCCGGGACTAGCGGTTTATACGAGCAGTACTTC. The chain carries TRBV28 and TRBJ2-7; 11 bases map to TRBD2. The CDR3 length is 16 residues. CDR1 MDHEN and CDR2 SYDVKM come from the germline V gene. Trimming cost V 5 bases and J 4 bases; bases outside gene matches: 10.

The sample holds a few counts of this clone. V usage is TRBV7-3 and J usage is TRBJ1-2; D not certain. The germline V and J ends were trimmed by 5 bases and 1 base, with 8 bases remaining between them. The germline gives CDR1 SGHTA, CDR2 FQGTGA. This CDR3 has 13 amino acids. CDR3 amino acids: CASSPSVNYGYTF. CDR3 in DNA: TGTGCCAGCAGCCCTTCCGTTAACTATGGCTACACCTTC. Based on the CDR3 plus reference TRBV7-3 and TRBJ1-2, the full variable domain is GAGVSQTPSNKVTEKGKYVELRCDPISGHTALYWYRQSLGQGPEFLIYFQGTGAADDSGLPNDRFFAVRPEGSVSTLKIQRTERGDSAVYLCASSPSVNYGYTFGSGTRLTVV.

CDR3 DNA sequence: TGTGCCAGCAGCTCGGGGGGCGGGGGCACAGATACGCAGTATTTT. Its translation is CASSSGGGGTDTQYF. The V and J genes are TRBV9 and TRBJ2-3, with D tentatively TRBD2 (7 bases). Deletions cut 4 bases from V and 1 base from J, with 13 bases between. CDR1 is SGDLS, CDR2 YYNGEE, per germline. CDR3 size: 15 residues.

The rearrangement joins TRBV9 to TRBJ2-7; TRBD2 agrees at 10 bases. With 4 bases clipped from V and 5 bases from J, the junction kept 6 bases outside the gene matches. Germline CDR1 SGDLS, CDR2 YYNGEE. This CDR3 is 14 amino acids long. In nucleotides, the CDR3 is TGTGCCAGCAGCACGGGACTAGCGAGTAACGAGCAGTACTTC. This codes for CASSTGLASNEQYF.

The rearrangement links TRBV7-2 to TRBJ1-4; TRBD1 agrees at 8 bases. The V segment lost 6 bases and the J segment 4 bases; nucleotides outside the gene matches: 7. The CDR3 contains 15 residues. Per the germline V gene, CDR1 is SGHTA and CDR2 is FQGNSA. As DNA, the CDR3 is TGTGCCAGCAGACGGGGGGACAGGAGTAATGAAAAACTGTTTTTT. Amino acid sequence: CASRRGDRSNEKLFF.

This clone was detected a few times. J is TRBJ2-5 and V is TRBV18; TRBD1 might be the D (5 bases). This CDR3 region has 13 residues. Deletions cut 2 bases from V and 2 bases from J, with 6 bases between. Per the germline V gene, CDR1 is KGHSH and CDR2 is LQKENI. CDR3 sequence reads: CASSPRQQETQYF. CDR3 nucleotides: TGTGCCAGCTCACCAAGACAGCAAGAGACCCAGTACTTC.

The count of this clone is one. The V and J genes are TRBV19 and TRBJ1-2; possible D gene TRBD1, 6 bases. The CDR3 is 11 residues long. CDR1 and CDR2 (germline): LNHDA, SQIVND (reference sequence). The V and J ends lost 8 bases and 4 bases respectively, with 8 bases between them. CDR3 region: CASGRGYGYTF. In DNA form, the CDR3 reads TGTGCCAGTGGCAGGGGCTATGGCTACACCTTC.

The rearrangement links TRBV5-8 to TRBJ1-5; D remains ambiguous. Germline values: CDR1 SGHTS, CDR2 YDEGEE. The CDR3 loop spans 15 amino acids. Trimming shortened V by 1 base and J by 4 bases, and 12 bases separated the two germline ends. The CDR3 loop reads CASSLFRTLNQPQHF. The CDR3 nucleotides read TGTGCCAGCAGCTTGTTCCGGACCCTGAATCAGCCCCAGCATTTT.

CDR3 residues: CASSLDRGLYNEQFF. The DNA for the CDR3 is TGCGCCAGCAGCTTGGACAGGGGACTCTACAATGAGCAGTTCTTC. The V call is TRBV5-1, the J call TRBJ2-1, with D tentatively TRBD1 (7 bases). Trimming removed 0 bases from V and 3 bases from J, with 10 bases in between. The V gene's germline CDR1 is SGHRS and CDR2 YFSETQ. The length of the CDR3 is 15 residues.

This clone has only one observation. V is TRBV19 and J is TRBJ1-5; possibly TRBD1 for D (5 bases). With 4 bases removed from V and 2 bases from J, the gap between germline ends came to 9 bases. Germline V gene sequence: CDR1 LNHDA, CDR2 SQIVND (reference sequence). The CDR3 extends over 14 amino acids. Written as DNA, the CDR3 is TGTGCCAGTAGTAGAGGGGAGGGCAATCAGCCCCAGCATTTT. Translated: CASSRGEGNQPQHF.

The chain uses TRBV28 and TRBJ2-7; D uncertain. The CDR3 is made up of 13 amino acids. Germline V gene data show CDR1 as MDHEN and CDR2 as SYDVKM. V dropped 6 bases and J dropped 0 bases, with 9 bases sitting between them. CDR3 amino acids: CASSHTPSYEQYF. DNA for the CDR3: TGTGCCAGCAGCCATACTCCCTCCTACGAGCAGTACTTC.

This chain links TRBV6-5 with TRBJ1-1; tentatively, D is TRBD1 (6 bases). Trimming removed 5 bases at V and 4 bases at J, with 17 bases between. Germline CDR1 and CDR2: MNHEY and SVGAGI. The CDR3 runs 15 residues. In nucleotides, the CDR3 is TGTGCCAGCAGTCCTATCAACAGGGTGGGCACTGAAGCTTTCTTT. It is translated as CASSPINRVGTEAFF.